This T cell receptor (beta chain) was captured in a study of T cell changes during pregnancy in multiple sclerosis. Germline V gene data show CDR1 as MNHEY and CDR2 as SVGAGI. The CDR3 is 15 residues long. With V trimmed by 2 bases and J by 4 bases, 5 bases remained unmatched. Generated by immunoSEQ multiplex PCR, the TCRdb table keeps only in-frame clones and is missing some. The repertoire includes some 37,000 clones, around 90% of them detected once, and under 0.45% sits in the top ten. The sequencing here drew on CD4+ T cells from peripheral blood mononuclear cells, taken after pregnancy. This chain links TRBV6-5 with TRBJ2-1; TRBD2 aligns across 7 bases. The sequence was obtained from a female donor in good health, enrolled as a control in a pregnancy study. The CDR3 loop is CASSYGPSGYNEQFF. CDR3 bases: TGTGCCAGCAGTTACGGGCCTAGCGGTTACAATGAGCAGTTCTTC.